This passage covers 17 T cell receptor beta chains from one sample sequenced in a study of T cells in localized non-small cell lung cancer. Sequencing used immunoSEQ multiplex PCR; TCRdb keeps in-frame clones, though not all of them. The sample has 38,000 or so clones; 70% to 90% are singletons. The material sequenced was peripheral blood mononuclear cells, taken before any cancer treatment. These TCRs come from a male donor aged 60 or over with stage II lung adenocarcinoma.

The chain carries TRBV6-1 and TRBJ1-3, with D unclear. The CDR3 loop spans 14 amino acids. V lost 4 bases, J lost 4 bases, and 11 bases lay in between. Germline CDR1 reads MNHNS; CDR2 reads SASEGT. CDR3 sequence reads: CASSVGVAGNTIYF. The CDR3 coding sequence is TGTGCCAGCAGTGTCGGCGTTGCAGGAAACACCATATATTTT.

The J gene is TRBJ2-2, the V gene TRBV7-6; 9 positions match TRBD2. Germline CDR1 and CDR2: SGHVS and FNYEAQ. Germline trimming cut 4 bases from V and 7 bases from J; bases unmatched to any gene: 7. CDR3 length: 15 amino acids. The CDR3 spells CASSSSAGGVGELFF. In nucleotides, the CDR3 is TGTGCCAGCAGCTCCTCGGCGGGAGGGGTCGGGGAGCTGTTTTTT.

This rearrangement joins TRBV19 to TRBJ2-2; the D gene is possibly TRBD1 (5 bases). Per the germline V gene, CDR1 is LNHDA and CDR2 is SQIVND (reference sequence). V was clipped by 4 bases and J by 3 bases, with 12 bases between them. This CDR3 is built from 15 residues. CDR3 nucleotide sequence: TGTGCCAGTAGTACCGACAGCTCGGACACCGGGGAGCTGTTTTTT. Translated, it gives CASSTDSSDTGELFF.

Here the CDR3 reads CASAPGGTDTQYF. For the CDR3, the DNA is TGTGCCAGCGCTCCAGGCGGCACAGATACGCAGTATTTT. The genes are TRBV7-7 and TRBJ2-3; D is undetermined. Germline values: CDR1 SSHAT, CDR2 FNYEAQ (reference sequence). The CDR3 spans 13 residues. Trimming removed 8 bases from V and 1 base from J, with 10 bases in between.

In nucleotides, the CDR3 is TGTGCCAGCAGTGAATCTTGGGGTACTGAAGCTTTCTTT. As protein: CASSESWGTEAFF. The chain is built from TRBV6-1 and TRBJ1-1; D ambiguous. Germline V gives CDR1 MNHNS, CDR2 SASEGT. The CDR3 contains 13 residues. Trimming removed 2 bases at V and 5 bases at J, with 9 bases between.

This rearrangement joins TRBV29-1 to TRBJ1-1, with 8 bases lining up with TRBD1. The germline CDR1 and CDR2 sequences are SQVTM and ANQGSEA. The CDR3 has 14 residues. With V trimmed by 4 bases and J by 1 base, 5 bases remained unmatched. The CDR3 region is CSVGDRGKNTEAFF. The CDR3 DNA sequence: TGCAGCGTTGGAGACAGGGGAAAGAACACTGAAGCTTTCTTT.

This chain joins TRBV18 and TRBJ2-2, with 7 bases that match TRBD1. The V gene's germline CDR1 is KGHSH and CDR2 LQKENI. The CDR3 runs 16 residues. V shed 5 bases, J shed 0 bases, and the junction held 6 bases outside the gene matches. CDR3: CASSEGAPSNTGELFF. The CDR3 coding sequence is TGTGCCAGCTCAGAGGGGGCACCTTCGAACACCGGGGAGCTGTTTTTT.

This sequence joins TRBV9 and TRBJ1-2, with a weak D call TRBD1 (5 bases). Trimming removed 0 bases from V and 8 bases from J, with 14 bases in between. The CDR3 runs to 14 residues. Germline lookup yields CDR1 SGDLS and CDR2 YYNGEE. The CDR3 nucleotides are TGTGCCAGCAGCGTAGATCCCGGGACGCACGGCTACACCTTC. Translating it yields CASSVDPGTHGYTF.

The chain links TRBV5-6 to TRBJ2-3; 11 nucleotides match TRBD2. Germline values: CDR1 SGHDT, CDR2 YYEEEE. V trimming: 5 bases; J trimming: 4 bases; junction bases outside the gene matches: 3. CDR3 length: 14 residues. CDR3 residues: CASSGSGRADTQYF. CDR3 DNA sequence: TGTGCCAGCAGTGGTAGCGGGAGGGCAGATACGCAGTATTTT.

The rearrangement uses TRBV29-1 and TRBJ2-7; D gene ambiguous. V was cut by 4 bases and J by 0 bases, with 7 bases left in between. The germline CDR1 and CDR2 sequences are SQVTM and ANQGSEA. The CDR3 is 12 amino acids. DNA of the CDR3: TGCAGCGTTGCCTCCAGCTCCTACGAGCAGTACTTC. It is translated as CSVASSSYEQYF.

The chain has TRBV4-2 and TRBJ1-3; D not resolved. Germline-derived CDR1 and CDR2 are LGHNA and YNFKEQ. V was cut by 0 bases and J by 3 bases, with 15 bases left in between. The CDR3 spans 17 residues. The CDR3 DNA reads as TGTGCCAGCAGCCAAGATCTCACGGGGAGTGTTGGAAACACCATATATTTT. Protein product: CASSQDLTGSVGNTIYF.

The gene calls are TRBV11-2 and TRBJ1-1, with a possible D match to TRBD1 (5 bases). Germline values: CDR1 SGHAT, CDR2 FQNNGV. This CDR3 comprises 14 residues. V lost 0 bases and J lost 11, with 16 bases in between. CDR3 region: CASSLDLRGIGAFF. The DNA for the CDR3 is TGTGCCAGCAGCTTAGACCTGAGGGGAATTGGCGCTTTCTTT.

As regards this clone: Germline is not matched at one junction end, which may reflect a read error. V and J are TRBV6-6 and TRBJ2-7; D perhaps matches TRBD1 (6 bases). Germline V gives CDR1 MNHNY, CDR2 SVGAGI (reference sequence). The CDR3 has 12 amino acids. CDR3: CASSYSLQGKNF. CDR3 nucleotides: TGTGCCAGCAGTTACTCTCTACAGGGTAAGAACTTC.

V gene TRBV5-1 combines with J gene TRBJ2-1; D is perhaps TRBD2 (5 bases). Germline CDR1 and CDR2: SGHRS and YFSETQ. The V end lost 3 bases, the J end lost 4 bases, and 8 bases lay between the germline ends. The CDR3 contains 13 residues. CDR3 bases: TGCGCCAGCAGCTATAGCGCGTACAATGAGCAGTTCTTC. Residues: CASSYSAYNEQFF.

This clone was observed a few times. The chain combines TRBV7-9 with TRBJ1-5, with D possibly being TRBD1 (6 bases). The V and J ends lost 3 bases and 6 bases respectively, with 12 bases between them. The CDR3 spans 14 residues. Germline V gene sequence: CDR1 SEHNR, CDR2 FQNEAQ (reference sequence). CDR3 DNA sequence: TGTGCCAGCAGCTTCACAGGGTACCCTCAGCCCCAGCATTTT. Translated, it gives CASSFTGYPQPQHF.

The genes are TRBV7-9 and TRBJ1-1; D call uncertain. This CDR3 comprises 11 residues. Germline V CDR1 and CDR2: SEHNR, FQNEAQ (reference sequence). V was shortened by 8 bases and J by 0 bases, with 4 bases between the two germline ends. The CDR3 is CASGMNTEAFF. CDR3 sequence (DNA): TGTGCCAGCGGAATGAACACTGAAGCTTTCTTT. Full variable domain (rest looked up from reference TRBV7-9 and TRBJ1-1): DTGVSQNPRHKITKRGQNVTFRCDPISEHNRLYWYRQTLGQGPEFLTYFQNEAQLEKSRLLSDRFSAERPKGSFSTLEIQRTEQGDSAMYLCASGMNTEAFFGQGTRLTVV.

V and J are TRBV9 and TRBJ2-1; maybe TRBD2 (6 bases). The length of the CDR3 is 14 residues. The germline V gene has CDR1 SGDLS and CDR2 YYNGEE. V shed 7 bases and J shed 3 bases, with 14 bases lying between them. The CDR3 sequence: CASGGAGDYNEQFF. DNA for the CDR3: TGTGCCAGCGGAGGAGCGGGTGACTACAATGAGCAGTTCTTC.